This note documents a single T cell receptor (beta chain) sequence. The target of this receptor is not known. Base quality data are lacking; no much larger clone is found one base away. PBMCs were separated by density centrifugation and stained for CD3, CD4 and CD8, after which CD4+ and CD8+ T cells were sorted on a FACSAria. Scalp biopsies and blood samples were obtained from unaffected controls. CDR1 and CDR2 were assigned from the germline V gene (reference sequence) as SEHNR and FQNEAQ. V is pruned by 6 bases and J by 2 bases, leaving 9 bases of the junction without a gene match. Including cysteine and phenylalanine, the CDR3 has 16 amino acids. Only the CDR3 DNA is retained, 48 bases long and in frame from the first base. Libraries were prepared through the immunoSEQ multiplex PCR assay. To provide template for TCR sequencing, every sample had RNA extracted and reverse transcribed into cDNA. SuperScript III was used for first-strand cDNA synthesis, primed with a 2:1 mix of oligo-dT and random hexamers. A synthetic immune receptor repertoire was used to assess amplification bias, and residual bias was removed computationally. The authors' analysis ran thus. Raw reads were preprocessed for error removal, and CDR3 was defined according to IMGT conventions as running from the conserved cysteine to phenylalanine. Clonality was calculated as 1 minus Shannon entropy normalized by log2 of the number of productive unique TCRs. Whether scalp clones were CD4 or CD8 was inferred by matching scalp TCRbeta sequences against CD4 and CD8 repertoires sorted from blood. TCRdb mirrors the immuneACCESS table, restricted to in-frame sequences. Some clones are absent from its copies; in checked studies, under half trace to an unresolved V gene, and the reason for the others is unknown. V, J and clone size derive from that table, while D and trimming were established from the DNA sequence. In this sample the table shows about 110,000 clones, 45% to 70% of which occur a single time. Of the sample, under 25% is held by the ten largest clones.

This sample stems from a study of CD8+ T cells in alopecia areata (dated by TCRdb to the late 2010s). For the study in its entirety: In both human patients and the C3H/HeJ mouse model, the study applied high-throughput TCRbeta sequencing to look at T cell clonal expansion in alopecia areata. Scalp tissue and sorted CD4+ and CD8+ peripheral blood T cells from patchy and totalis/universalis alopecia areata patients and from healthy controls were covered by human TCRbeta sequencing. Scalp clonality was compared among normal scalp (n=4), patchy alopecia areata scalp (n=8), and alopecia totalis/universalis scalp (n=8). RNA was obtained with the PAXgene miRNA kit for fixed scalp, the miRNeasy kit for PBMCs, and the RNeasy kit for mouse skin. Amplification of TCRbeta CDR3 regions was done by immunoSEQ multiplex PCR using 35 Vbeta forward primers and 13 Jbeta reverse primers.

The investigation overall reported the following: Higher clonality and more expanded CD8+ clones were observed in lesional scalp than in normal scalp, particularly in alopecia totalis/universalis, a finding suggestive of antigenic drive. Compared with mice, TCR sequences shared between patients were less clear, possibly partly because of HLA diversity across the patient population. Unlike mouse skin, where gammadelta T cells dominate, normal human skin contains resident alphabeta T cells that get sequenced too, which complicates analysis of the scalp TCR repertoire.

This receptor was identified in a human donor in good health. The specimen sequenced was CD8+ T cells sorted from blood. The V and J segments used are TRBV7-9 and TRBJ2-1; 8 central nucleotides agree with TRBD2. The nucleotide sequence is TGTGCCAGCAGGACGAATGGCGGGGGGACCTACAATGAGCAGTTCTTC. It specifies CASRTNGGGTYNEQFF.